Each of the 30 T cell receptor beta chains below was sequenced from the same sample in a study of T cells in localized non-small cell lung cancer. The method was immunoSEQ multiplex PCR; TCRdb's version includes in-frame clones alone and lacks a portion of them. This table holds about 46,000 clones, 81% found once. The sequencing used peripheral blood mononuclear cells, collected before any cancer treatment. The receptors derive from a man between 40 and 69 years old with stage III lung adenocarcinoma.

The chain combines TRBV7-2 with TRBJ2-7; 7 bases align to TRBD1. Germline CDR1 and CDR2: SGHTA and FQGNSA. This CDR3 contains 15 residues. Germline trimming cut 5 bases from V and 0 bases from J; bases unmatched to any gene: 7. Written as DNA, the CDR3 is TGTGCCAGCAGCCAGGGACAGCCATTCTCCTACGAGCAGTACTTC. Translating gives CASSQGQPFSYEQYF.

This clone was seen more than once but under ten times. The V and J genes are TRBV27 and TRBJ1-1; D may be TRBD1 (6 bases). The V gene lost 3 bases and the J gene lost 1 base, with 12 bases spanning the gap. CDR1 and CDR2 (germline): MNHEY, SMNVEV (reference sequence). The CDR3 length is 15 residues. CDR3 bases: TGTGCCAGCAGTTTCCTCCGGACAGAGAACACTGAAGCTTTCTTT. It codes for CASSFLRTENTEAFF.

V gene TRBV6-5 combines with J gene TRBJ2-1, with 7 bases aligning to TRBD1. The CDR3 runs to 12 residues. The junction had 2 bases not matched to a gene; V was cut back by 6 bases and J by 6 bases. Germline V gene sequence: CDR1 MNHEY, CDR2 SVGAGI. CDR3 in DNA: TGTGCCAGCAGCACAGGGGCCAATGAGCAGTTCTTC. It translates to CASSTGANEQFF.

The CDR3 bases are TGTGCCAGCAGCTATCTAGCGGGGGGGCAAAAAGATACGCAGTATTTT. Protein: CASSYLAGGQKDTQYF. The rearrangement links TRBV7-8 to TRBJ2-3, with 12 positions matching TRBD2. The CDR3 sequence is 16 residues long. The germline CDR1 and CDR2 sequences are SGHVS and FQNEAQ. V trimming: 4 bases; J trimming: 5 bases; junction bases outside the gene matches: 7.

This clone was seen a few times. This chain links TRBV25-1 with TRBJ2-5; a weak D match, TRBD2 (6 bases). With 3 bases removed from V and 5 bases from J, the gap between germline ends came to 13 bases. The CDR3 runs to 14 residues. Germline V CDR1 and CDR2: MGHDK, SYGVNS. The CDR3 sequence is CASSDTASGETQYF. CDR3 in DNA: TGTGCCAGCAGTGACACAGCCAGCGGGGAGACCCAGTACTTC.

The gene calls are TRBV6-5 and TRBJ2-3; D is undetermined. Germline V gives CDR1 MNHEY, CDR2 SVGAGI. This CDR3 has 12 residues. The V end lost 7 bases, the J end lost 1 base, and 6 bases lay between the germline ends. The CDR3 region has the DNA TGTGCCAGCACTAGTCGCACAGATACGCAGTATTTT. This codes for CASTSRTDTQYF.

This clone was counted between two and nine times. The V gene is TRBV2, the J gene TRBJ1-6; D is undetermined. The V end lost 7 bases, the J end lost 7 bases, and 17 bases lay between the germline ends. The CDR3 has 15 residues. Germline V gives CDR1 SNHLY, CDR2 FYNNEI. This CDR3 reads CASTPNGGSNSPLHF. In DNA form, the CDR3 reads TGTGCCAGCACCCCAAACGGAGGCTCCAATTCACCCCTCCACTTT.

This chain connects TRBV2 to TRBJ2-1; D might be TRBD2 (5 bases). Germline V gene sequence: CDR1 SNHLY, CDR2 FYNNEI. Trimming removed 0 bases at V and 6 bases at J, with 9 bases between. The CDR3 has 14 residues. CDR3 loop: CASSEAERANEQFF. CDR3 DNA: TGTGCCAGCAGTGAAGCGGAGAGGGCCAATGAGCAGTTCTTC.

V and J are TRBV7-6 and TRBJ2-5, with D tentatively TRBD1 (6 bases). Trimming cost V 4 bases and J 3 bases, with 12 bases left between them. This CDR3 is 14 amino acids long. Germline V lookup: CDR1 SGHVS, CDR2 FNYEAQ. The CDR3: CASSSTDREETQYF. The CDR3, as DNA: TGTGCCAGCAGCTCAACGGACAGAGAAGAGACCCAGTACTTC.

J is TRBJ2-7 and V is TRBV18; 9 bases are a match to TRBD1. V shed 6 bases and J 7 bases; nucleotides not matched to a gene: 10. From germline, CDR1 is KGHSH and CDR2 LQKENI. The CDR3 runs to 14 residues. CDR3 amino acids: CASSSDTGGGEQYF. The CDR3 nucleotides are TGTGCCAGCTCCTCTGACACAGGGGGCGGGGAGCAGTACTTC.

This clone was seen more than once but under ten times. V and J are TRBV9 and TRBJ2-5; D might be TRBD1 (6 bases). The V gene lost 0 bases and the J gene lost 3 bases, with 18 bases spanning the gap. Germline loops: CDR1 SGDLS, CDR2 YYNGEE. The CDR3 length is 17 residues. The CDR3 nucleotides read TGTGCCAGCAGCGTAGGAATAACATGGTACAGGGAAGAGACCCAGTACTTC. Amino acids: CASSVGITWYREETQYF.

The chain links TRBV15 to TRBJ2-7; 10 bases are a match to TRBD1. The CDR3 contains 16 residues. J was trimmed by 2 bases and V by 4 bases; bases with no gene match: 8. Germline CDR1 is LNHNV and CDR2 is YYDKDF (reference sequence). The chain's CDR3 is CATSTGAGTGAYEQYF. The CDR3 DNA reads as TGTGCCACCAGCACAGGGGCAGGGACAGGGGCCTACGAGCAGTACTTC.

The rearrangement uses TRBV25-1 and TRBJ2-1; the D is unclear. The CDR3 extends over 13 amino acids. Trimming stripped 5 bases from V and 12 bases from J, with 17 bases between. The V gene's germline CDR1 is MGHDK and CDR2 SYGVNS. CDR3 region: CASSLGALNGQFF. In DNA, the CDR3 is TGTGCCAGCAGTTTAGGCGCTCTTAACGGGCAGTTCTTC.

The CDR3 DNA is TGTGCCAGCAGTTACGTTGGGGCTCCGAACACCGGGGAGCTGTTTTTT. Translated, it gives CASSYVGAPNTGELFF. This chain uses TRBV6-6 with TRBJ2-2; a weak D match, TRBD1 (5 bases). Germline lookup yields CDR1 MNHNY and CDR2 SVGAGI (reference sequence). Trimming pared 2 bases from V and 0 bases from J, leaving 10 bases between. The CDR3 is made up of 16 amino acids.

This chain links TRBV6-1 with TRBJ1-1, with TRBD1 as a possible D gene (6 bases). Between the trimmed V and J ends, which lost 4 bases and 5 bases, there was a span of 17 bases. Germline V gene lookup returns CDR1 MNHNS and CDR2 SASEGT. This CDR3 has 15 residues. DNA for the CDR3: TGTGCCAGCAGTGGAGTGCAGGGGTTGGGGACTGAAGCTTTCTTT. Its protein product is CASSGVQGLGTEAFF.

The chain links TRBV28 to TRBJ2-4; 12 nucleotides line up with TRBD2. The CDR3 runs to 19 residues. Looked up from germline, CDR1 is MDHEN and CDR2 is SYDVKM. V shed 2 bases, J shed 0 bases, and the junction held 8 bases outside the gene matches. CDR3 sequence (DNA): TGTGCCAGCAGTTTAATTGCTAGCGGGGGGGTCTTAGCCAAAAACATTCAGTACTTC. This sequence encodes CASSLIASGGVLAKNIQYF.

V is TRBV5-1 and J is TRBJ2-5, with TRBD1 identical over 9 bases. CDR1 and CDR2 from the germline V gene are SGHRS and YFSETQ. With V trimmed by 4 bases and J by 2 bases, 12 bases remained unmatched. The CDR3 contains 17 residues. CDR3 in DNA: TGCGCCAGCAGCCCGGGACAGGGCTTAACTTCTCAAGAGACCCAGTACTTC. Amino acids: CASSPGQGLTSQETQYF.

V is TRBV7-9 and J is TRBJ1-2; D may be TRBD1 (5 bases). Trimming took 0 bases from V and 6 from J, leaving 20 bases between them. This CDR3 is 17 amino acids long. Germline-derived CDR1 and CDR2 are SEHNR and FQNEAQ (reference sequence). The chain's CDR3 is CASSLALPLPGTDGYTF. The CDR3, as DNA: TGTGCCAGCAGCTTAGCGCTTCCCTTACCCGGGACGGATGGCTACACCTTC.

This clone has a single count. CDR3 sequence reads: CASSLGTGPETQYF. CDR3 sequence (DNA): TGCGCCAGCAGCTTGGGTACAGGGCCAGAGACCCAGTACTTC. The V call is TRBV5-1, the J call TRBJ2-5; D might be TRBD1 (6 bases). V was pared by 0 bases and J by 4 bases, with 10 bases between. Per the germline V gene, CDR1 is SGHRS and CDR2 is YFSETQ. CDR3 length: 14 amino acids.

This chain joins TRBV7-2 and TRBJ2-3; TRBD2 agrees at 7 bases. Trimming removed 6 bases from V and 6 bases from J; junction bases left unmatched: 15. The CDR3 has 16 amino acids. Germline-derived CDR1 and CDR2 are SGHTA and FQGNSA. The CDR3 spells CASRNPLGGSPDTQYF. CDR3 in DNA: TGTGCCAGCAGGAATCCGCTGGGCGGGAGCCCTGATACGCAGTATTTT.

J is TRBJ2-7 and V is TRBV6-5, with 9 bases that match TRBD1. The CDR3 loop spans 15 amino acids. V gave up 7 bases and J gave up 5 bases; unmatched junction bases: 12. Germline CDR1 MNHEY, CDR2 SVGAGI. The CDR3 DNA reads TGTGCCAGCACCCCCAACGCCGGGACAGGGAACGAGCAGTACTTC. Translated, it gives CASTPNAGTGNEQYF.

The V call is TRBV30, the J call TRBJ2-2, with D uncertain. Per germline, CDR1 GTSNPN and CDR2 SVGIG (reference sequence). The CDR3 has 14 residues. Trimming stripped 0 bases from V and 5 bases from J, with 10 bases between. This chain's CDR3 is CAWSVRHATGELFF. The CDR3 coding sequence is TGTGCCTGGAGTGTTCGACACGCTACCGGGGAGCTGTTTTTT.

The rearrangement uses TRBV9 and TRBJ2-2, with D possibly being TRBD1 or TRBD2 (5 bases each). Deletions cut 2 bases from V and 6 bases from J, with 8 bases between. Germline V gene lookup returns CDR1 SGDLS and CDR2 YYNGEE. CDR3 length equals 13 residues. In nucleotides, the CDR3 is TGTGCCAGCAGCGTCTGGGACGCCGGGGAGCTGTTTTTT. It translates to CASSVWDAGELFF.

This chain joins TRBV19 and TRBJ2-3; perhaps TRBD2 as D (6 bases). With 3 bases removed from V and 1 base from J, the gap between germline ends came to 8 bases. The CDR3 contains 14 residues. Germline CDR1 reads LNHDA; CDR2 reads SQIVND (reference sequence). This CDR3 is CASSIGEGTDTQYF. The CDR3 DNA reads TGTGCCAGTAGTATCGGGGAGGGCACAGATACGCAGTATTTT.

The count of this clone is one. The chain has TRBV7-8 and TRBJ2-3; 10 positions match TRBD2. This CDR3 contains 15 residues. Germline V gene sequence: CDR1 SGHVS, CDR2 FQNEAQ. With 5 bases clipped from V and 5 bases from J, the junction kept 7 bases outside the gene matches. The CDR3 region has the DNA TGTGCCAGCAGCCCAAGCGGGGGGGCCAGAGATACGCAGTATTTT. Its protein is CASSPSGGARDTQYF.

The chain recombines TRBV29-1 with TRBJ2-7; D may correspond to TRBD1 or TRBD2 (5 bases each). With 0 bases removed from V and 6 bases from J, the gap between germline ends came to 9 bases. Germline loops: CDR1 SQVTM, CDR2 ANQGSEA. The CDR3 covers 12 residues. Written as DNA, the CDR3 is TGCAGCGTTGAAGATCCGGGGCCCGAGCAGTACTTC. Translated: CSVEDPGPEQYF.

This clone was seen more than once but under ten times. This rearrangement joins TRBV9 to TRBJ2-3; 8 bases map to TRBD1. J was trimmed by 8 bases and V by 5 bases; bases with no gene match: 10. Germline V lookup: CDR1 SGDLS, CDR2 YYNGEE. The CDR3 is 14 residues long. CDR3 residues: CASRSGTGLTTQYF. As DNA, the CDR3 is TGTGCCAGCAGATCCGGGACAGGCCTCACTACGCAGTATTTT.

This clone was seen more than once but under ten times. V is TRBV6-1 and J is TRBJ2-7, with unresolved D. This CDR3 is 15 amino acids long. Per germline, CDR1 MNHNS and CDR2 SASEGT. V was trimmed by 2 bases and J by 2 bases, leaving 13 bases between them. The CDR3 is CASSETIYPTYEQYF. The CDR3 bases are TGTGCCAGCAGTGAAACGATCTACCCGACCTACGAGCAGTACTTC.

The chain employs TRBV27 and TRBJ2-1; D is unclear. V lost 3 bases, J lost 2 bases, and 11 bases lay in between. Germline CDR1 MNHEY, CDR2 SMNVEV (reference sequence). The CDR3 loop spans 15 amino acids. CDR3 in DNA: TGTGCCAGCAGTTTGTTAGCTACCACCTACAATGAGCAGTTCTTC. Translating it yields CASSLLATTYNEQFF.

The chain carries TRBV30 and TRBJ2-6, with a weak D call TRBD1 (5 bases). The germline CDR1 and CDR2 sequences are GTSNPN and SVGIG (reference sequence). Trimming pared 8 bases from V and 0 bases from J, leaving 20 bases between. The CDR3 consists of 17 residues. The CDR3 coding sequence is TGTGCCGGCGCGGCAGGGTCCCTTTACTCTGGGGCCAACGTCCTGACTTTC. Its translation is CAGAAGSLYSGANVLTF.